The entry that follows covers one TCR beta chain sequence. This specimen comes from a study of blood T cell repertoires in COVID-19. The wider study: Spain, Italy and the United States supplied samples that represented acute and convalescent COVID-19. T cells, B-cell-depleted T cells, or PBMCs supplied cDNA or gDNA.

Trimming at V came to 6 bases and at J to 7 bases, leaving 5 bases not matched to a gene. There are 14 residues in the CDR3. CDR1 and CDR2 (germline): KGHSY, FQNENV. In the source study's methods: Nucleated cell number was recorded as an estimate derived from reference gene primer amplification. This table comes from immunoSEQ multiplex PCR, and its TCRdb copy is limited to in-frame clones, with some not included. V and J calls and clone size come straight from that table; D and trimming were deduced from the DNA. The data show tens of thousands of clones, roughly 87% seen once. The gene calls are TRBV16 and TRBJ1-6, with TRBD1 matching over 8 bases. The TCR originated in a man aged 55-75 years with active COVID-19. The sample was peripheral blood. CDR3 loop: CASSRDRKNSPLHF. The DNA of the CDR3 is TGTGCCAGCAGTCGGGACAGGAAAAATTCACCCCTCCACTTT.